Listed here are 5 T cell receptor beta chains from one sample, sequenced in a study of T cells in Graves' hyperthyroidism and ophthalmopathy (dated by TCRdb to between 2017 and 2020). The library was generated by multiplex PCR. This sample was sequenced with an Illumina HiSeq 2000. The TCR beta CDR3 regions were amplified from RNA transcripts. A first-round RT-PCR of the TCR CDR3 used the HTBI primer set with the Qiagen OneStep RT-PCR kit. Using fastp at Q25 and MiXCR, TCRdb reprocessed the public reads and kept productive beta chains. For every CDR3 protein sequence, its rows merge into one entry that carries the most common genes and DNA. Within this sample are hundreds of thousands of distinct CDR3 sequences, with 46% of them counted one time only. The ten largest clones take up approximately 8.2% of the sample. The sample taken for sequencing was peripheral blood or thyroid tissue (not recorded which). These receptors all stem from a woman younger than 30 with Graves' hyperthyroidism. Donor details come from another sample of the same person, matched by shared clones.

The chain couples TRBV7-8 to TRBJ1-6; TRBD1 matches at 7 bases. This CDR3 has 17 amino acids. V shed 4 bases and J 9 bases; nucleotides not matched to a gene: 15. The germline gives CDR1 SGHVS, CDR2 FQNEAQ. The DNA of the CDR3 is TGTGCCAGCAGCTCACCGGGGGACAGACTGGGGAGTTCACCCCTCCACTTT. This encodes CASSSPGDRLGSSPLHF.

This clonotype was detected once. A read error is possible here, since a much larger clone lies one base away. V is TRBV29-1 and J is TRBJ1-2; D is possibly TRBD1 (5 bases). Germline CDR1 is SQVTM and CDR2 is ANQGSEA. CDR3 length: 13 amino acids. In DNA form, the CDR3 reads TGCAGCGTGACCCCTAGAGACAGTTCTGGCTTCACCTTC. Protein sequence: CSVTPRDSSGFTF.

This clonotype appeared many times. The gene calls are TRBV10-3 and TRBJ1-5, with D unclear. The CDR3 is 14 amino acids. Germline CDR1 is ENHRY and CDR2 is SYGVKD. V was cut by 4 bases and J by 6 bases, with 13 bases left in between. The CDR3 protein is CAISGTGRSQPQHF. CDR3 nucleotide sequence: TGTGCCATCAGTGGAACGGGCAGGTCTCAGCCCCAGCATTTT.

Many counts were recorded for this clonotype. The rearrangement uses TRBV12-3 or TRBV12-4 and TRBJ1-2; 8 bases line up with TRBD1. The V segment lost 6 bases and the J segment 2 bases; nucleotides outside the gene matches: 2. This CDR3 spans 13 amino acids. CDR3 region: CASRWTGNYGYTF. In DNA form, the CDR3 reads TGTGCCAGCAGATGGACAGGGAACTATGGCTACACCTTC.

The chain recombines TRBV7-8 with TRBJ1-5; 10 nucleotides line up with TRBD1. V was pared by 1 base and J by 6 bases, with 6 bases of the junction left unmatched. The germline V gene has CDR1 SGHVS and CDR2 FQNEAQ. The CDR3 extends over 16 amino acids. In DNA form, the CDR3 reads TGTGCCAGCAGCTTAGATGGGGGACAGGGGACTCAGCCCCAGCATTTT. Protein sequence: CASSLDGGQGTQPQHF. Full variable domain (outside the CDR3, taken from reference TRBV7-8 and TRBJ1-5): GAGVSQSPRYKVAKRGQDVALRCDPISGHVSLFWYQQALGQGPEFLTYFQNEAQLDKSGLPSDRFFAERPEGSVSTLKIQRTQQEDSAVYLCASSLDGGQGTQPQHFGDGTRLSIL.